This is a list of T cell receptor beta chains from one sample in a study of T-cell reconstitution after alpha-beta-depleted transplantation in children. MiXCR, applied by TCRdb to the PCR reads, yields one record per CDR3 protein. In the table there are fewer than 90,000 distinct CDR3 sequences, around 7.9% of which are singletons. The material sequenced was PBMCs from the stem cell graft donor, taken from the stem cell graft. Receptors originate from a human donor who donated a stem cell graft to a child with acute lymphoblastic leukemia. CDR3s include the opening cysteine and the closing phenylalanine or tryptophan. The D gene is left open where the match is weak. Where a row states a size, it is once, few, many or the class of an expanded clone; other rows omit it.

clone size	V gene	J gene	D gene	CDR3 DNA	CDR3 protein
NA	TRBV4-3	TRBJ1-6	NA	TGCGCCAGCAGCCAAGATCTCGGTGCAAACCTCCACTTT	CASSQDLGANLHF
many	TRBV7-8	TRBJ2-7	NA	TGTGCCAGCAGCTGGGACACTCTCTACGAGCAGTACTTC	CASSWDTLYEQYF
many	TRBV3-1	TRBJ2-5	NA	TGTGCCAGCAGCCAAGATATCCCTTCCGAGTGGGGAGTAGAAGAGACCCAGTACTTC	CASSQDIPSEWGVEETQYF
many	TRBV20-1	TRBJ2-5	NA	TGCAGTGCTAGAGATCCAGGGACTTCTCAAGAGACCCAGTACTTC	CSARDPGTSQETQYF
NA	TRBV2	TRBJ1-1	NA	TGTGCCAGCAGTCCAAGGGGTCTCGGAACTGAAGCTTTCTTT	CASSPRGLGTEAFF
many	TRBV5-1	TRBJ2-1	TRBD2	TGCGCCAGCACGACTACTCTAGCGGGGGCCTACAATGAGCAGTTCTTC	CASTTTLAGAYNEQFF
many	TRBV12-3/TRBV12-4	TRBJ2-2	TRBD2	TGTGCCAGCACCCCCGGGACTGCCACACGGGGGGACACCGGGGAGCTGTTTTTT	CASTPGTATRGDTGELFF
many	TRBV4-3	TRBJ2-3	NA	TGCGCCAGCAGCCAAGCCCGGGGGGCGGTGACAGATACGCAGTATTTT	CASSQARGAVTDTQYF
many	TRBV6-1	TRBJ1-1	NA	TGTGCCAGCCTGCTCACTGAAGCTTTCTTT	CASLLTEAFF
many	TRBV5-1	TRBJ1-4	NA	TGCGCCAGCAGCTTTATTCCGACAGACGCAACTAATGAAAAACTGTTTTTT	CASSFIPTDATNEKLFF